This T cell receptor (beta chain) comes out of a study of cytotoxic CD8 clonotypes in ibrutinib-treated CLL. Study as a whole: Fewer than 13 relapsed/refractory, more than 14 treatment-naive; about 17 IGHV unmutated. Study-wide findings and caveats: Under therapy, public clonotypes either contracted or stayed stable, and they were uncommon.

This clone was found once. Antigen unknown. Only in-frame clones appear in the TCRdb table, and some are missing; sequencing was by immunoSEQ multiplex PCR. The profile covers approximately 70,000 clones, with about nine tenths appearing a single time and approximately 3.1% taken by the ten largest. Germline V gives CDR1 MNHNS, CDR2 SASEGT. The ends were cut back, 6 bases at V and 1 base at J, with 6 bases in the middle. The CDR3 loop spans 12 amino acids. The V gene is TRBV6-1, the J gene TRBJ2-5, with D perhaps TRBD2 (6 bases). Sequenced material: PBMCs, taken after 12 months of ibrutinib treatment. This sequence was found in a human donor with chronic lymphocytic leukemia. The CDR3 sequence: CASRAGQETQYF. Here the CDR3 DNA reads TGTGCCAGCAGAGCGGGCCAAGAGACCCAGTACTTC.